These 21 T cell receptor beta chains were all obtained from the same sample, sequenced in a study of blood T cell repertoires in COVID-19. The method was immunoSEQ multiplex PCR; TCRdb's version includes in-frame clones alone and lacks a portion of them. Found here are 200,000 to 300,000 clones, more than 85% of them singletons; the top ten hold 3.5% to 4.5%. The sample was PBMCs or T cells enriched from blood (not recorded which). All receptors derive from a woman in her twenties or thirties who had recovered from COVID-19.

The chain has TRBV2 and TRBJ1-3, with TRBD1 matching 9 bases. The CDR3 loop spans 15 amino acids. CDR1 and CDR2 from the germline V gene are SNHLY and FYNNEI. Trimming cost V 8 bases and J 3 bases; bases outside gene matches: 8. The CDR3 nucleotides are TGTGCCAGCGGACTACAGGGGGCTGGTGGAAACACCATATATTTT. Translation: CASGLQGAGGNTIYF.

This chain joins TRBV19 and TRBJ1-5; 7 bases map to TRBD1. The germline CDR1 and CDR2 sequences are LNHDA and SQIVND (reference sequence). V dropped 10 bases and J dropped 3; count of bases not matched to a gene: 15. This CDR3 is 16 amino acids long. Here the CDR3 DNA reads TGTGCCACTCGGGGACAGCTCCTAACGAACAATCAGCCCCAGCATTTT. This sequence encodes CATRGQLLTNNQPQHF.

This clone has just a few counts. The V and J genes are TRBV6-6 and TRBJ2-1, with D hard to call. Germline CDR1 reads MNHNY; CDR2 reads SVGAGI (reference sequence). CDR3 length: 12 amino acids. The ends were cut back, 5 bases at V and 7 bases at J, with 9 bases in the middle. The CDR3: CASSPIGNEQFF. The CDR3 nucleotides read TGTGCCAGCAGTCCTATTGGTAATGAGCAGTTCTTC.

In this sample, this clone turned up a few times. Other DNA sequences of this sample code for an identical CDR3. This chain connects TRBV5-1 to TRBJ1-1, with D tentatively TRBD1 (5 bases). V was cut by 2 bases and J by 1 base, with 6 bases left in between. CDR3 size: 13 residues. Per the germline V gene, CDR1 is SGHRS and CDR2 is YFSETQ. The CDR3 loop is CASSLTGNTEAFF. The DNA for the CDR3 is TGCGCCAGCAGCTTAACAGGGAACACTGAAGCTTTCTTT.

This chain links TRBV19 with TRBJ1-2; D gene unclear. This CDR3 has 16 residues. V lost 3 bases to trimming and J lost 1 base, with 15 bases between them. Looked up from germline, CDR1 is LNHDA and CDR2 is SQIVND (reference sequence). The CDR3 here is CASSIMLILSNYGYTF. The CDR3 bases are TGTGCCAGTAGTATTATGCTGATTCTAAGTAACTATGGCTACACCTTC. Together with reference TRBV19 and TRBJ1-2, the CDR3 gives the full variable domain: DGGITQSPKYLFRKEGQNVTLSCEQNLNHDAMYWYRQDPGQGLRLIYYSQIVNDFQKGDIAEGYSVSREKKESFPLTVTSAQKNPTAFYLCASSIMLILSNYGYTFGSGTRLTVV.

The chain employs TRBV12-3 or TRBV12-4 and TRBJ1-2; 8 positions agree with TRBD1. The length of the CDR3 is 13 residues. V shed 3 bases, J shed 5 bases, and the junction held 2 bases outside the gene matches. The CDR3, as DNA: TGTGCCAGCAGTTTGCAGGGGGCTTATGGCTACACCTTC. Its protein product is CASSLQGAYGYTF.

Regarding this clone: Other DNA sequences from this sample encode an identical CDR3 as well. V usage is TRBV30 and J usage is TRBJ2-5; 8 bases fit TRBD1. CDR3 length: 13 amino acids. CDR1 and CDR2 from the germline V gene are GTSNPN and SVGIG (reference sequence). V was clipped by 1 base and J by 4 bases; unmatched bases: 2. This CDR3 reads CAWSAGGRETQYF. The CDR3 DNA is TGTGCCTGGAGTGCAGGGGGCCGAGAGACCCAGTACTTC. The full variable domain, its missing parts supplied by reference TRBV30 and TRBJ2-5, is SQTIHQWPATLVQPVGSPLSLECTVEGTSNPNLYWYRQAAGRGLQLLFYSVGIGQISSEVPQNLSASRPQDRQFILSSKKLLLSDSGFYLCAWSAGGRETQYFGPGTRLLVL.

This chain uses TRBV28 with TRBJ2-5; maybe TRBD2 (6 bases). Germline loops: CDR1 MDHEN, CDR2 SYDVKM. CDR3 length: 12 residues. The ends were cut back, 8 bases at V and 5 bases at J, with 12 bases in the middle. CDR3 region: CASRRAGETQYF. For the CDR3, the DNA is TGTGCCAGCCGGCGAGCGGGCGAGACCCAGTACTTC.

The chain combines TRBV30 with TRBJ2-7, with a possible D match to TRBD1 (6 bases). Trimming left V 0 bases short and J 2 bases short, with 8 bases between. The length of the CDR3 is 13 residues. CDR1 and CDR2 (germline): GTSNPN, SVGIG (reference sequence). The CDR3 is CAWSVRTAYEQYF. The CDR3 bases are TGTGCCTGGAGTGTACGGACAGCCTACGAGCAGTACTTC.

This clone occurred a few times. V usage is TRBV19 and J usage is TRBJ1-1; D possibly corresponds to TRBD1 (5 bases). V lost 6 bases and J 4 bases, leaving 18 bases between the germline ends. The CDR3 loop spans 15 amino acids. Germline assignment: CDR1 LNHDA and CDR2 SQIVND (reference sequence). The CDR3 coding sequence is TGTGCCAGTAGCAAGGGGCAGGGATGGGGCACTGAAGCTTTCTTT. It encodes CASSKGQGWGTEAFF.

This CDR3 reads CASSLWEGRMVSGNEQFF. CDR3 nucleotide sequence: TGTGCCAGCAGCTTATGGGAGGGGCGCATGGTTTCTGGCAATGAGCAGTTCTTC. The chain links TRBV7-9 to TRBJ2-1, with 7 bases identical to TRBD2. CDR1 and CDR2 from the germline V gene are SEHNR and FQNEAQ (reference sequence). The J segment lost 6 bases and the V segment lost 2 bases, leaving 16 bases of the junction unmatched. The length of the CDR3 is 18 residues.

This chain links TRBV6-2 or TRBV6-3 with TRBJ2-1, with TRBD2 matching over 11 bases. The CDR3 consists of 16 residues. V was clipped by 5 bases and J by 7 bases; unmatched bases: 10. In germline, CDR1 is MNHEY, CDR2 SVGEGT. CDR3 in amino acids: CASSRILAGEYNEQFF. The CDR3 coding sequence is TGTGCCAGCAGTCGCATACTAGCGGGAGAATATAATGAGCAGTTCTTC.

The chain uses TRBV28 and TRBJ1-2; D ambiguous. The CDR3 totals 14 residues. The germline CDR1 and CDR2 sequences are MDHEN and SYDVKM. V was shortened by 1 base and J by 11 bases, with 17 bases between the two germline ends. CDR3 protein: CASSLLNQARKYTF. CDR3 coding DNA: TGTGCCAGCAGTTTATTAAACCAGGCCCGAAAATACACCTTC.

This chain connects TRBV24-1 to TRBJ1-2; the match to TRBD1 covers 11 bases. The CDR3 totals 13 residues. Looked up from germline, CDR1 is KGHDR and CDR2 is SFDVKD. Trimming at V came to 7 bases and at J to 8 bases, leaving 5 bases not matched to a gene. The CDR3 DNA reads TGTGCCACCAGAAGGACAGGGGGCGTAGGCTACACCTTC. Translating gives CATRRTGGVGYTF.

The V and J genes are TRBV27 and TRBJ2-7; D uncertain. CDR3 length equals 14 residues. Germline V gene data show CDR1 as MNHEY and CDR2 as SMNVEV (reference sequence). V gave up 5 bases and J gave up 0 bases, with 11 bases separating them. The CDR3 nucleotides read TGTGCCAGCAGTGTGCATGAACTCTCCTACGAGCAGTACTTC. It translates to CASSVHELSYEQYF.

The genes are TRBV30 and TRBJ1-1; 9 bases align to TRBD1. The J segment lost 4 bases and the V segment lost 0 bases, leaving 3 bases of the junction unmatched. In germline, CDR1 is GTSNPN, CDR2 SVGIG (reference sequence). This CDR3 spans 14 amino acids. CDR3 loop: CAWSVLTGGTEAFF. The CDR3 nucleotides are TGTGCCTGGAGTGTACTGACAGGGGGCACTGAAGCTTTCTTT.

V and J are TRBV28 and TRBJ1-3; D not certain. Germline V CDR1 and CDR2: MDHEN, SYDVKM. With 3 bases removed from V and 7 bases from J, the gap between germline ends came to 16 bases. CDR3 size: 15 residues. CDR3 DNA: TGTGCCAGCAGTTTTGAGTCCGGGATTAGGAACACCATATATTTT. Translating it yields CASSFESGIRNTIYF.

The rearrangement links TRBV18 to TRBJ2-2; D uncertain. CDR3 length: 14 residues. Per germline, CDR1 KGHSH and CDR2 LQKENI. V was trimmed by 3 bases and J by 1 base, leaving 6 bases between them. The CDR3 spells CASSPQRNTGELFF. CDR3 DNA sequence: TGTGCCAGCTCACCTCAGCGGAACACCGGGGAGCTGTTTTTT.

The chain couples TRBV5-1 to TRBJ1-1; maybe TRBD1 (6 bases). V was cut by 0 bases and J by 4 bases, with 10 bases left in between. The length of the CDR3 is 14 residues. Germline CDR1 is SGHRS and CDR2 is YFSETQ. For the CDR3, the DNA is TGCGCCAGCAGCTTGGGGTCAGGGGTCACTGAAGCTTTCTTT. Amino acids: CASSLGSGVTEAFF. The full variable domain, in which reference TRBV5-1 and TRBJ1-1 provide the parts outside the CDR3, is KAGVTQTPRYLIKTRGQQVTLSCSPISGHRSVSWYQQTPGQGLQFLFEYFSETQRNKGNFPGRFSGRQFSNSRSEMNVSTLELGDSALYLCASSLGSGVTEAFFGQGTRLTVV.

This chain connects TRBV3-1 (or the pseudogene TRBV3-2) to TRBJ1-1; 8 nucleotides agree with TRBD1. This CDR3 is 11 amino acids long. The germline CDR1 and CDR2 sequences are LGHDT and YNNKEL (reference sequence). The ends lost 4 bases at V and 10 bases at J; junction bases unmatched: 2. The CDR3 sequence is CASSLGQGAFF. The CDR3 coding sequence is TGTGCCAGCAGCCTTGGACAGGGAGCTTTCTTT.

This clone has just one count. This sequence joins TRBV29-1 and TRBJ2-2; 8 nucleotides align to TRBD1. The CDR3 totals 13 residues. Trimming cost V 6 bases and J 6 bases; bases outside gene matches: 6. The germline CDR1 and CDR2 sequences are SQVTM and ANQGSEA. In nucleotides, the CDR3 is TGCAGCGTCGACAGGGGCGGATCCGGGGAGCTGTTTTTT. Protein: CSVDRGGSGELFF.